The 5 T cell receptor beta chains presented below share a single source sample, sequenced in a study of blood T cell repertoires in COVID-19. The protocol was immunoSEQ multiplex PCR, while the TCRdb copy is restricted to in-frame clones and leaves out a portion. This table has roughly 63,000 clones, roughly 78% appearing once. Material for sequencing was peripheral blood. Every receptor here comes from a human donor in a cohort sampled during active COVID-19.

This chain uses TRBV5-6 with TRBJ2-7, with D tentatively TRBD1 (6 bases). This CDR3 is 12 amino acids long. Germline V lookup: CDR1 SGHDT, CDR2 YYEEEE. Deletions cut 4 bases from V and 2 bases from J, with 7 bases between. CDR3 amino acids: CASSRQAYEQYF. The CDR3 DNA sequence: TGTGCCAGCAGCCGACAGGCCTACGAGCAGTACTTC.

The CDR3 protein is CASSSPPRGNSPLHF. The CDR3 bases are TGTGCCAGCAGTTCCCCCCCCCGGGGGAATTCACCCCTCCACTTT. This chain joins TRBV6-2 or TRBV6-3 and TRBJ1-6; TRBD1 might be the D (5 bases). Trimming took off 4 bases at V and 7 bases at J, with 14 bases between the two ends. The CDR3 covers 15 residues. Germline CDR1 and CDR2: MNHEY and SVGEGT.

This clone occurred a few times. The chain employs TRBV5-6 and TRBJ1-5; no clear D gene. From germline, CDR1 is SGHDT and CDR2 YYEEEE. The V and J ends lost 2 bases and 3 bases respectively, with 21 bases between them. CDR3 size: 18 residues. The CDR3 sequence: CASSFNSGQPIYNQPQHF. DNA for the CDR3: TGTGCCAGCAGCTTTAATAGTGGGCAGCCCATTTACAATCAGCCCCAGCATTTT.

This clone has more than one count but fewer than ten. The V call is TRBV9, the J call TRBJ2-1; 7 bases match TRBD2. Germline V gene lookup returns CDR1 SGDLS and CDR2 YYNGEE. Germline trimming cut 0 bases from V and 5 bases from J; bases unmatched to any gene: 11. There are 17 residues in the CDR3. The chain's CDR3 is CASSVAPWTRPNNEQFF. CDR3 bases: TGTGCCAGCAGCGTAGCCCCATGGACTAGACCCAACAATGAGCAGTTCTTC.

This CDR3 is CATKTSGRSDTQYF. CDR3 bases: TGCGCCACCAAGACTAGCGGGAGATCAGATACGCAGTATTTT. The chain joins TRBV10-2 to TRBJ2-3, with TRBD2 matching 12 bases. This CDR3 comprises 14 residues. V lost 10 bases and J lost 4; bases outside the gene matches: 6. CDR1 and CDR2 from the germline V gene are WSHSY and SAAADI.